This T cell receptor (beta chain) was found in a study of human T cells and chemical hapten exposure. General study findings and limits: Expanded TCRs produced significantly more large CDR3 similarity clusters than controls did. DPC sensitization left the count of TCRs above 1 in 1000 unchanged. Healthy individuals' immune responses may differ from those of donors, who had alopecia.

Time point given: patch test 2, 6 weeks after DPC sensitization. Indicated treatment: therapeutic diphenylcyclopropenone sensitization with weekly scalp DPC. This clonotype was detected only a few times. Its specificity is not known. The germline CDR1 and CDR2 sequences are SGHDT and YYEEEE. V lost 6 bases, J lost 8 bases, and 14 bases lay in between. This CDR3 region has 13 residues. Individual cDNA molecules in this library carried unique molecular identifiers. TCRdb analysed the RACE reads with MiXCR anew, one entry per CDR3 protein. In the table there are around 360,000 distinct CDR3 sequences, nearly 6.5% of which are singletons.

The specimen comprised whole blood, sampled in connection with sensitization to the hapten diphenylcyclopropenone (DPC). V gene TRBV5-6 combines with J gene TRBJ1-4; D unclear. This receptor was taken from a woman in her late teens or twenties with alopecia areata. Some clones in this sample may be carry-over from other donors' samples. CDR3 residues: CASTSTVGEKLFF. DNA of the CDR3: TGTGCCAGCACGTCTACCGTAGGGGAAAAACTGTTTTTT.